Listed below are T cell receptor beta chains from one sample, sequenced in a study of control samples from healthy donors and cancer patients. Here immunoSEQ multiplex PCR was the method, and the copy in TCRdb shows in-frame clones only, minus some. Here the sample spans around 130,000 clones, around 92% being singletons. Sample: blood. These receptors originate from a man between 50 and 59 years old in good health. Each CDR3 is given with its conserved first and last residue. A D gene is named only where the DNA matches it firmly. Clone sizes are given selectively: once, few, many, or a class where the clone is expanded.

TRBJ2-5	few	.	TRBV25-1	CASSEYIPNQETQYF	TGTGCCAGCAGTGAATATATTCCCAACCAAGAGACCCAGTACTTC
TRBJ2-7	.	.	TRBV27	CASSRLRGGLQYF	TGTGCCAGCAGCCGATTGCGCGGGGGCCTACAGTACTTC
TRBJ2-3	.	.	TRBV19	CATFKGGDTQYF	TGTGCCACCTTTAAGGGGGGAGATACGCAGTATTTT
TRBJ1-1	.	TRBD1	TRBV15	CATSSGTDRGNTEAFF	TGTGCCACCAGCAGCGGAACCGACAGGGGGAACACTGAAGCTTTCTTT
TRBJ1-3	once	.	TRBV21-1	CASSKVQGTIYF	TGTGCCAGCAGCAAAGTCCAGGGCACCATATATTTT
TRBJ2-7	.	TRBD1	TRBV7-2	CASSPKGTGGHEQYF	TGTGCCAGCAGCCCCAAGGGGACAGGGGGGCACGAGCAGTACTTC
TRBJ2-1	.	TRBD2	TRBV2	CASSTRTSGDNEQFF	TGTGCCAGCAGCACCCGGACTAGCGGGGACAATGAGCAGTTCTTC
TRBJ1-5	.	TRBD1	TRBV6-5	CASSLDRSNQPQHF	TGTGCCAGCAGCCTGGACAGGTCGAATCAGCCCCAGCATTTT
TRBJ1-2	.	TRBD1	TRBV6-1	CASSEGQGAKFFGYTF	TGTGCCAGCAGTGAGGGACAGGGGGCGAAGTTCTTCGGCTACACCTTC
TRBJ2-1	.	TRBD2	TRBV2	CASNAGTSGGAEGNEQFF	TGTGCCAGCAACGCCGGGACTAGCGGGGGGGCCGAGGGGAATGAGCAGTTCTTC
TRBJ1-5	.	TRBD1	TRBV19	CASSGGQPYSNQPQHF	TGTGCCAGTAGTGGGGGACAGCCATATAGCAATCAGCCCCAGCATTTT
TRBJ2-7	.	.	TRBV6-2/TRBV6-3	CASSLWSDYEQYF	TGTGCCAGCAGTTTGTGGTCGGACTACGAGCAGTACTTC
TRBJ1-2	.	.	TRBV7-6	CASSLGSTGSYGYTF	TGTGCCAGCAGCTTAGGATCGACAGGCTCCTATGGCTACACCTTC
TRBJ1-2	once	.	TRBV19	CASSTNRANGYTF	TGTGCCAGTAGTACTAACAGGGCCAATGGCTACACCTTC
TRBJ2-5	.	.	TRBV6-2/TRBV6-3	CASSYGQRQETQYF	TGTGCCAGCAGTTACGGACAGAGACAAGAGACCCAGTACTTC
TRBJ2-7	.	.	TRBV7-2	CASSQGQGHYEQYF	TGTGCCAGCAGCCAGGGGCAGGGGCACTACGAGCAGTACTTC
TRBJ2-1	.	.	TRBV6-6	CASSLRGKGSYNEQFF	TGTGCCAGCAGCCTCAGGGGAAAGGGCTCCTACAATGAGCAGTTCTTC
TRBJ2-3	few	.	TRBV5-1	CASSLGLYTDTQYF	TGCGCCAGCAGCTTAGGACTCTACACAGATACGCAGTATTTT
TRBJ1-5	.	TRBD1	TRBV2	CASSGTGGRQPQHF	TGTGCCAGCAGTGGGACAGGGGGCCGACAGCCCCAGCATTTT
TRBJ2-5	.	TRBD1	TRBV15	CATSRDKWTGKETQYF	TGTGCCACCAGCAGAGATAAGTGGACAGGGAAAGAGACCCAGTACTTC
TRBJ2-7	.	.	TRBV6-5	CASSYGGSYEQYF	TGTGCCAGCAGTTACGGGGGGTCCTACGAGCAGTACTTC
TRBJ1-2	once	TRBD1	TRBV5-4	CASRTGSNYGYTF	TGTGCCAGCCGGACAGGGTCTAACTATGGCTACACCTTC
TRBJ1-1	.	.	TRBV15	CATSRALTGTEAFF	TGTGCCACCAGCAGAGCCTTGACCGGCACTGAAGCTTTCTTT
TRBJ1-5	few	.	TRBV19	CASSEGGGNQPQHF	TGTGCCAGTAGCGAGGGAGGGGGCAATCAGCCCCAGCATTTT
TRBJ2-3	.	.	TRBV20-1	CSAIPADTQYF	TGCAGTGCTATCCCCGCAGATACGCAGTATTTT
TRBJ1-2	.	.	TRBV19	CASSEGVAYGYTF	TGTGCCAGTAGTGAGGGGGTGGCCTATGGCTACACCTTC
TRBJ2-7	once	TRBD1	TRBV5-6	CASSLGQSTYEQYF	TGTGCCAGCAGCCTGGGACAGTCAACCTACGAGCAGTACTTC
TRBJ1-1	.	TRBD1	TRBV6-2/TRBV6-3	CASSWTGGNTEAFF	TGTGCCAGCAGTTGGACAGGGGGCAACACTGAAGCTTTCTTT
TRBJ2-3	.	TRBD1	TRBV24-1	CATSDAGTVTDTQYF	TGTGCCACCAGTGACGCCGGGACAGTCACAGATACGCAGTATTTT
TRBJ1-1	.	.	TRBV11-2	CASSLSGGNTEAFF	TGTGCCAGCAGCTTATCCGGGGGTAACACTGAAGCTTTCTTT
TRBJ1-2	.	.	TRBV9	CASSVIPSGGYTF	TGTGCCAGCAGCGTAATCCCTTCCGGTGGCTACACCTTC
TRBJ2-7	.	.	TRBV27	CASAGQLSSYEQYF	TGTGCCAGCGCTGGACAGCTTAGCTCCTACGAGCAGTACTTC